Listed below are T cell receptor beta chains from one sample, sequenced in a study of cytomegalovirus exposure and HLA in healthy donors. The method was immunoSEQ multiplex PCR; TCRdb's version includes in-frame clones alone and lacks a portion of them. Counted here are 180,000 or so clones, around nine tenths occurring once; the ten biggest clones make up approximately 1.5%. Sequenced sample: PBMCs. All receptors derive from a woman aged 30 to 39 in good health and CMV-seronegative. Both conserved end residues are part of each CDR3. D genes are given only for firm matches. Rows give clone size only sometimes, using once, few, many, or a class for an expanded clone.

CDR3aa	CDR3nt	d_gene	abundance	len	v_gene	j_gene
CASSSYTGNTGELFF	TGTGCCAGCTCATCGTACACAGGGAACACCGGGGAGCTGTTTTTT	-	-	15	TRBV18	TRBJ2-2
CASSGPWTGGNTIYF	TGTGCCAGCAGCGGACCCTGGACAGGGGGAAACACCATATATTTT	TRBD1	-	15	TRBV6-4	TRBJ1-3
CASSPNGGPKNEQFF	TGTGCCAGCAGTCCAAACGGGGGGCCGAAGAATGAGCAGTTCTTC	-	-	15	TRBV6-5	TRBJ2-1
CASSPRTNEQFF	TGTGCCAGCAGCCCCCGGACAAATGAGCAGTTCTTC	-	few	12	TRBV13	TRBJ2-1
CASSLTGLWNKEAEAFF	TGTGCCAGCAGCTTGACCGGGTTGTGGAACAAAGAGGCTGAAGCTTTCTTT	-	-	17	TRBV5-4	TRBJ1-1
CASTSRQPRETQYF	TGTGCCAGCACCAGCCGCCAGCCGCGGGAGACCCAGTACTTC	-	-	14	TRBV25-1	TRBJ2-5
CASRGQSHEQYF	TGTGCCAGCAGGGGACAGTCCCACGAGCAGTACTTC	TRBD1	-	12	TRBV6-1	TRBJ2-7
CASSLGGTQETQYF	TGCGCCAGCAGCTTGGGAGGGACTCAAGAGACCCAGTACTTC	-	-	14	TRBV5-1	TRBJ2-5
CASSPPGQEGTGELFF	TGTGCCAGCTCACCACCGGGACAAGAGGGGACCGGGGAGCTGTTTTTT	-	-	16	TRBV18	TRBJ2-2
CAIRRDTDTQYF	TGTGCCATCAGAAGAGACACAGATACGCAGTATTTT	-	once	12	TRBV10-3	TRBJ2-3
CASSQEYGGVESRNYGYTF	TGTGCCAGCAGCCAAGAGTATGGAGGGGTAGAATCGAGAAACTATGGCTACACCTTC	-	-	19	TRBV4-2	TRBJ1-2
CASSFLDMDTQYF	TGCGCCAGCAGCTTCCTAGATATGGATACGCAGTATTTT	-	-	13	TRBV5-1	TRBJ2-3
CASSILGLGVEKLFF	TGTGCCAGTAGTATACTGGGACTAGGGGTTGAAAAACTGTTTTTT	-	-	15	TRBV19	TRBJ1-4
CASSLASLAGSLAKNIQYF	TGTGCCAGCAGCTTGGCCAGTCTAGCGGGGTCACTAGCCAAAAACATTCAGTACTTC	TRBD2	-	19	TRBV5-6	TRBJ2-4
CASSLIEGGETQYF	TGCGCCAGCAGCTTGATTGAGGGAGGGGAGACCCAGTACTTC	TRBD2	-	14	TRBV5-1	TRBJ2-5
CASKGDGGKNYGYTF	TGCGCCAGCAAGGGGGACGGGGGGAAAAACTATGGCTACACCTTC	-	-	15	TRBV5-1	TRBJ1-2
CASEPRRQGGDEQFF	TGTGCCAGCGAACCTAGGCGACAGGGGGGCGATGAGCAGTTCTTC	TRBD1	-	15	TRBV2	TRBJ2-1
CASSSGTYNSPLHF	TGCGCCAGCAGCTCCGGTACCTATAATTCACCCCTCCACTTT	-	-	14	TRBV5-1	TRBJ1-6
CASSIGIGGYEQYF	TGTGCCAGTAGTATCGGGATCGGGGGGTACGAGCAGTACTTC	TRBD2	many	14	TRBV19	TRBJ2-7
CASSLSNTGQSEQFF	TGTGCCAGCAGTTTATCGAATACAGGGCAAAGTGAGCAGTTCTTC	-	-	15	TRBV27	TRBJ2-1
CASSLQGWTEAFF	TGTGCCAGCTCACTCCAGGGCTGGACTGAAGCTTTCTTT	-	-	13	TRBV18	TRBJ1-1
CASRGQALGESPLHF	TGTGCCAGTAGAGGACAGGCCCTCGGAGAATCACCCCTCCACTTT	TRBD1	-	15	TRBV19	TRBJ1-6
CASSEIGTSGGRDTQYF	TGTGCCAGCAGTGAAATCGGGACTAGCGGGGGGAGGGATACGCAGTATTTT	TRBD2	-	17	TRBV2	TRBJ2-3
CASSLAAEGRARYGYTF	TGCGCCAGCAGCTTGGCCGCCGAAGGGAGGGCGCGCTATGGCTACACCTTC	-	-	17	TRBV5-1	TRBJ1-2
CATSSHPSGESTGELFF	TGTGCCACCAGCAGCCATCCTAGCGGCGAGAGCACCGGGGAGCTGTTTTTT	TRBD2	-	17	TRBV15	TRBJ2-2
CASSPGPAGDYGYTF	TGTGCCAGCAGCCCAGGGCCTGCAGGGGACTATGGCTACACCTTC	-	few	15	TRBV7-8	TRBJ1-2
CASSPSSNQPQHF	TGTGCCAGCAGCCCCAGTAGCAATCAGCCCCAGCATTTT	-	-	13	TRBV7-2	TRBJ1-5
CASSWAGSNQPQHF	TGTGCCAGCAGCTGGGCGGGGTCCAATCAGCCCCAGCATTTT	-	few	14	TRBV5-4	TRBJ1-5
CAISESRGGLRYGYTF	TGTGCCATCAGTGAGTCGAGGGGGGGCCTTAGGTATGGCTACACCTTC	-	few	16	TRBV10-3	TRBJ1-2
CASSVDTNQPQHF	TGTGCCAGCAGCGTAGATACTAATCAGCCCCAGCATTTT	-	-	13	TRBV9	TRBJ1-5
CASSARQGGTYNEQFF	TGTGCCAGTAGTGCACGACAGGGGGGAACCTACAATGAGCAGTTCTTC	TRBD1	-	16	TRBV19	TRBJ2-1
CSVPGLHEKLFF	TGCAGCGTCCCGGGACTACATGAAAAACTGTTTTTT	-	-	12	TRBV29-1	TRBJ1-4
CASSLDRGGGTYNSPLHF	TGCGCCAGCAGCTTGGATAGGGGAGGAGGAACCTATAATTCACCCCTCCACTTT	-	-	18	TRBV5-1	TRBJ1-6
CAWSGQSGGTEAFF	TGTGCCTGGAGTGGTCAAAGTGGGGGGACTGAAGCTTTCTTT	-	-	14	TRBV30	TRBJ1-1
CASSLGGGTYEQYF	TGTGCCAGCAGCTTAGGGGGTGGTACCTACGAGCAGTACTTC	-	-	14	TRBV5-8	TRBJ2-7
CASSDYSGANVLTF	TGTGCCAGCAGCGACTACTCTGGGGCCAACGTCCTGACTTTC	-	few	14	TRBV14	TRBJ2-6
CASSQFQRDTEAFF	TGCGCCAGCAGCCAATTTCAACGGGACACTGAAGCTTTCTTT	-	-	14	TRBV4-1	TRBJ1-1
CAWSVGQGDTEAFF	TGTGCCTGGAGTGTGGGACAGGGGGACACTGAAGCTTTCTTT	TRBD1	-	14	TRBV30	TRBJ1-1
CASSLGLAPYEQYF	TGTGCCAGCAGCTTAGGACTAGCGCCATACGAGCAGTACTTC	TRBD2	-	14	TRBV7-9	TRBJ2-7
CASSWASDSYEQYF	TGTGCCAGCAGTTGGGCTAGCGATTCCTACGAGCAGTACTTC	-	-	14	TRBV27	TRBJ2-7
CASTDLPTGEREKLFF	TGTGCCAGTACGGACCTTCCGACAGGGGAACGTGAAAAACTGTTTTTT	TRBD1	-	16	TRBV19	TRBJ1-4
CAWSGQGGDTQYF	TGTGCCTGGAGTGGACAAGGGGGAGATACGCAGTATTTT	-	-	13	TRBV30	TRBJ2-3
CASSWTVMNTEAFF	TGTGCCAGCAGTTGGACAGTCATGAACACTGAAGCTTTCTTT	-	-	14	TRBV27	TRBJ1-1
CASSYGGKETQYF	TGTGCCAGCAGTTACGGGGGCAAAGAGACCCAGTACTTC	-	-	13	TRBV6-6	TRBJ2-5
CASRRRGGYSEQFF	TGTGCCAGCAGACGGCGGGGGGGCTACAGTGAGCAGTTCTTC	TRBD2	-	14	TRBV6-5	TRBJ2-1
CASSPTTGGLWQETQYF	TGTGCCAGCTCACCAACAACGGGGGGCTTGTGGCAAGAGACCCAGTACTTC	-	-	17	TRBV18	TRBJ2-5
CASRTGGQDGYTF	TGTGCCAGCCGGACAGGGGGACAAGATGGCTACACCTTC	TRBD1	-	13	TRBV5-4	TRBJ1-2